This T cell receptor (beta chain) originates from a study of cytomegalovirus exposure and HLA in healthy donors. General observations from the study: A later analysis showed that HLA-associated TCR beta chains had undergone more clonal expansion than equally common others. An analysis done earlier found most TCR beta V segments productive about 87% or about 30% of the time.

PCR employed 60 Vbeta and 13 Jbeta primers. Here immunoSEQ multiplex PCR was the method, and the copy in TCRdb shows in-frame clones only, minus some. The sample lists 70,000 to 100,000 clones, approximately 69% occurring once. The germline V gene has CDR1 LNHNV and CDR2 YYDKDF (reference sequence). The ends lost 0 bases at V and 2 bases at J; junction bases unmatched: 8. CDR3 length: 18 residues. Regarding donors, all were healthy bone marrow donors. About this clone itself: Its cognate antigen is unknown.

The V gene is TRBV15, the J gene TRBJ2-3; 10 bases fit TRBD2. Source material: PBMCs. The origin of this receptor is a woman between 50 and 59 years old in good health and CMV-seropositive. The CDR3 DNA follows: TGTGCCACCAGCAGAGATTATTTACTAGCGGGGCACACAGATACGCAGTATTTT. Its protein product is CATSRDYLLAGHTDTQYF.